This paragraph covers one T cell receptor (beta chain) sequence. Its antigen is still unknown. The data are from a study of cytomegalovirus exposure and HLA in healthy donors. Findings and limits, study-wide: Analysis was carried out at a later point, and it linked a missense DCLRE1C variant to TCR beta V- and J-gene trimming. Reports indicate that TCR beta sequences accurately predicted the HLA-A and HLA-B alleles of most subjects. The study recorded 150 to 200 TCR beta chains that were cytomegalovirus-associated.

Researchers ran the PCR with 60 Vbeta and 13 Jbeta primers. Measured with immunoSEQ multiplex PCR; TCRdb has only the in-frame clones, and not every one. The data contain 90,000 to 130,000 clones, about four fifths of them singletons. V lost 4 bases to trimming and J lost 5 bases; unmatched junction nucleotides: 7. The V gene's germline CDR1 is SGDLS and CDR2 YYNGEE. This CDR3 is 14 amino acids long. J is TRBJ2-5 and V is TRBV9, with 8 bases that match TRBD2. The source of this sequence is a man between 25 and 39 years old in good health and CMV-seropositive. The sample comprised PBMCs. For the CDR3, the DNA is TGTGCCAGCAGCCCCGGGGGGGGGACGGAGACCCAGTACTTC. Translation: CASSPGGGTETQYF.